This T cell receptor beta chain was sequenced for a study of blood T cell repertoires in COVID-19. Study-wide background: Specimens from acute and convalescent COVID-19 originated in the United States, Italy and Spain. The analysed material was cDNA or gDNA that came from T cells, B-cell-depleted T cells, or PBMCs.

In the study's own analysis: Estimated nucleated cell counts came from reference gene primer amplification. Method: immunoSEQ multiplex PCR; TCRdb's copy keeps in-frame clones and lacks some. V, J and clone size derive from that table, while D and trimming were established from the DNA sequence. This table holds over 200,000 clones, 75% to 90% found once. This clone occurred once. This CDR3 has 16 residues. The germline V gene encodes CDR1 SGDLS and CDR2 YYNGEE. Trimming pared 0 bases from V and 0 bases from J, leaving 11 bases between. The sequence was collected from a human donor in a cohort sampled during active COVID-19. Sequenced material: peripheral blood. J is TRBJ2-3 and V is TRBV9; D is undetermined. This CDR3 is CASSVAAYASTDTQYF. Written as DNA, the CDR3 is TGTGCCAGCAGCGTAGCAGCGTATGCTAGCACAGATACGCAGTATTTT.